This T cell receptor beta chain was recovered during a study of metastatic and nonmetastatic thyroid tumors. Study information: Comparative analysis of repertoires was undertaken across blood and tumor or nodule tissue obtained from malignant and benign thyroid patients. Study-level results: In blood and tumor, TCR beta diversity was reportedly significantly higher in malignant thyroid tumors than in benign nodules.

Looked up from germline, CDR1 is GTSNPN and CDR2 is SVGIG (reference sequence). With 1 base removed from V and 7 bases from J, the gap between germline ends came to 18 bases. This CDR3 region has 15 residues. As handled by the study authors: Variation in CDR3 across clinicopathological groups served as the basis for constructing a distant-metastasis classifier in papillary thyroid cancer. Through MiXCR, TCRdb re-clonotyped the PCR reads. For this entry, the V and J calls and clone size follow TCRdb and not the study's own pipeline. The sample contains 8,300 or so clones, about 29% of which appear only once. As to this clone: The antigen is undetermined.

The entire patient cohort was treatment-naive prior to thyroid surgery. The sequence came from a male donor with papillary thyroid cancer or a benign thyroid nodule (not recorded which). Some clones in this sample may be carry-over from other donors' samples. This rearrangement joins TRBV30 to TRBJ2-3; D perhaps matches TRBD2 (6 bases). Material for sequencing was tumor tissue. The CDR3 here is CAWSEVTAGRNTQYF. As DNA, the CDR3 is TGTGCCTGGAGTGAGGTGACGGCGGGGCGGAATACGCAGTATTTT.